This T cell receptor beta chain is drawn from a study of regulatory T cells in long-lasting Graves disease. Study in general: Graves' cases, newly diagnosed, had used antithyroid drugs under 3 months. Study-wide results and limits: Because few samples were included, accuracy may have been lower.

The time point: newly diagnosed GD, antithyroid drugs for less than 3 months. There was RNA extracted from PBMCs, and the TCR library was made from it. This clonotype was counted ten times or more. No antigen is known for it. Sequencing libraries for TCR beta were prepared with iRepertoire HTBI primers and Arm-PCR of CDR3 regions. TCRdb used MiXCR to reprocess the multiplex PCR reads, holding one entry per CDR3 protein. The sample has about 320,000 distinct CDR3 sequences; over 15% are singletons. In germline, CDR1 is DFQATT, CDR2 SNEGSKA (reference sequence). The V segment lost 5 bases and the J segment 4 bases; nucleotides outside the gene matches: 17. The length of the CDR3 is 17 residues.

The receptor comes from a female donor with Graves disease. This chain connects TRBV20-1 to TRBJ2-1, with 7 bases identical to TRBD1. Here the sequenced sample was peripheral blood mononuclear cells (PBMCs), taken at new diagnosis, from a patient treated with antithyroid drugs. The CDR3 loop reads CSAPSQKGGQLYNEQFF. The CDR3 DNA reads as TGCAGTGCTCCCAGCCAGAAAGGGGGACAGTTGTACAATGAGCAGTTCTTC.